A single sample is the source of the 29 T cell receptor beta chains below, sequenced in a study of cytomegalovirus exposure and HLA in healthy donors. Primers: 60 Vbeta forward and 13 Jbeta reverse. The table came from immunoSEQ multiplex PCR; TCRdb's copy has only in-frame clones and leaves some out. The repertoire includes about 140,000 clones, around 77% of them detected once, and about 0.97% sits in the top ten. The sequencing sample was made of PBMCs. All receptors derive from a man between 18 and 35 years old in good health and CMV-seronegative.

The rearrangement uses TRBV7-2 and TRBJ2-1; TRBD2 is a possible D gene (7 bases). Trimming took 5 bases from V and 4 from J, leaving 18 bases between them. Germline loops: CDR1 SGHTA, CDR2 FQGNSA. CDR3 length: 16 residues. Here the CDR3 reads CASSLSPGGIYNEQFF. CDR3 nucleotides: TGTGCCAGCAGCCTCTCCCCGGGGGGCATTTACAATGAGCAGTTCTTC.

The chain links TRBV6-1 to TRBJ1-3, with TRBD1 matching 8 bases. The CDR3 is 15 residues long. After removal of 6 bases from V and 4 bases from J, the junction contained 8 bases not matched to a gene. Germline values: CDR1 MNHNS, CDR2 SASEGT. This CDR3 is CASSIQGASGNTIYF. In DNA, the CDR3 is TGTGCCAGCAGCATCCAGGGGGCGTCAGGAAACACCATATATTTT.

In its sample, this clone was seen once. The chain employs TRBV7-9 and TRBJ1-2; D uncertain. The CDR3 has 11 amino acids. Germline CDR1 reads SEHNR; CDR2 reads FQNEAQ (reference sequence). V lost 3 bases and J 7 bases, leaving 6 bases between the germline ends. CDR3 region: CASSLTCGYTF. The CDR3 nucleotides read TGTGCCAGCAGCTTGACATGTGGCTACACCTTC.

This clone is a singleton in its sample. At the DNA level, this CDR3 is encoded by other sequences in the same sample as well. This chain connects TRBV5-1 to TRBJ2-1; the D gene is possibly TRBD1 (5 bases). The V end lost 2 bases, the J end lost 4 bases, and 7 bases lay between the germline ends. From germline, CDR1 is SGHRS and CDR2 YFSETQ. The CDR3 is made up of 13 amino acids. The CDR3 sequence is CASSFDSYNEQFF. For the CDR3, the DNA is TGCGCCAGCAGCTTCGACAGTTACAATGAGCAGTTCTTC.

Turning to this clone: One junction end does not reproduce the germline sequence, and a read error may be involved. J is TRBJ2-7 and V is TRBV7-9; 9 nucleotides line up with TRBD1. This CDR3 has 14 amino acids. From germline, CDR1 is SEHNR and CDR2 FQNEAQ (reference sequence). The chain's CDR3 is CSSGPGTGIYEQYF. Here the CDR3 DNA reads TGTTCCAGCGGCCCCGGGACAGGGATCTACGAGCAGTACTTC. The full variable domain, with the rest looked up from reference TRBV7-9 and TRBJ2-7, is DTGVSQNPRHKITKRGQNVTFRCDPISEHNRLYWYRQTLGQGPEFLTYFQNEAQLEKSRLLSDRFSAERPKGSFSTLEIQRTEQGDSAMYLCSSGPGTGIYEQYFGPGTRLTVT.

The genes are TRBV18 and TRBJ2-7, with D unresolved. The CDR3 has 15 residues. Germline V lookup: CDR1 KGHSH, CDR2 LQKENI. V lost 4 bases to trimming and J lost 3 bases, with 16 bases between them. CDR3 sequence (DNA): TGTGCCAGCTCACTTCCTCCTCGGAGCTTCTACGAGCAGTACTTC. It is translated as CASSLPPRSFYEQYF.

The V call is TRBV2, the J call TRBJ1-4, with D tentatively TRBD1 (5 bases). V was pared by 6 bases and J by 0 bases, with 11 bases between. CDR1 SNHLY and CDR2 FYNNEI come from the germline V gene. CDR3 length equals 15 residues. The CDR3 sequence: CASRPDSATNEKLFF. CDR3 nucleotide sequence: TGTGCCAGCAGGCCCGACAGTGCAACTAATGAAAAACTGTTTTTT.

V gene TRBV30 combines with J gene TRBJ1-2; TRBD1 aligns across 9 bases. This CDR3 has 14 residues. CDR1 and CDR2 from the germline V gene are GTSNPN and SVGIG (reference sequence). V shed 0 bases, J shed 8 bases, and the junction held 7 bases outside the gene matches. As DNA, the CDR3 is TGTGCCTGGAGTGTACAGGGGGCGTTAACCGGCTACACCTTC. It translates to CAWSVQGALTGYTF.

The CDR3: CASILQDSYEQYF. In DNA form, the CDR3 reads TGTGCCAGCATCTTACAGGACTCCTACGAGCAGTACTTC. This chain uses TRBV5-5 with TRBJ2-7; a weak D match, TRBD1 (5 bases). Trimming removed 6 bases from V and 0 bases from J, with 10 bases in between. The length of the CDR3 is 13 residues. From germline, CDR1 is SGHKS and CDR2 YYEKEE (reference sequence).

The chain couples TRBV18 to TRBJ1-2; no firm D call. Germline V CDR1 and CDR2: KGHSH, LQKENI. The CDR3 is 13 amino acids. The V and J ends lost 6 bases and 4 bases respectively, with 12 bases between them. The DNA of the CDR3 is TGTGCCAGCTCCCTTCTGAGGTTCTATGGCTACACCTTC. The encoded protein is CASSLLRFYGYTF.

J is TRBJ1-5 and V is TRBV7-8; the match to TRBD1 covers 10 bases. With 5 bases clipped from V and 3 bases from J, the junction kept 7 bases outside the gene matches. Germline loops: CDR1 SGHVS, CDR2 FQNEAQ. The CDR3 covers 16 residues. As DNA, the CDR3 is TGTGCCAGCAGCCCCCAGACAGGGGGCTTCAATCAGCCCCAGCATTTT. As protein: CASSPQTGGFNQPQHF.

This clone was picked up one time. V and J are TRBV27 and TRBJ2-3; TRBD2 is a possible D gene (5 bases). The length of the CDR3 is 15 residues. The germline gives CDR1 MNHEY, CDR2 SMNVEV (reference sequence). The V and J ends lost 5 bases and 2 bases respectively, with 14 bases between them. CDR3 region: CASSLTSRDTDTQYF. Here the CDR3 DNA reads TGTGCCAGCAGTCTGACATCCCGGGACACAGATACGCAGTATTTT.

V usage is TRBV11-2 and J usage is TRBJ2-3; a weak D match, TRBD2 (5 bases). V was shortened by 1 base and J by 8 bases, with 16 bases between the two germline ends. Germline CDR1 is SGHAT and CDR2 is FQNNGV. There are 15 residues in the CDR3. The CDR3 sequence: CASSLATGILSTQYF. Here the CDR3 DNA reads TGTGCCAGCAGCTTAGCGACGGGGATACTGTCTACGCAGTATTTT.

The chain combines TRBV18 with TRBJ1-5; possible D gene TRBD1, 6 bases. CDR3 length: 15 residues. With 8 bases removed from V and 6 bases from J, the gap between germline ends came to 20 bases. Germline V lookup: CDR1 KGHSH, CDR2 LQKENI. CDR3 sequence (DNA): TGTGCCAGCAAGCAGCTAACAGGGCCCAGTCAGCCCCAGCATTTT. Translating it yields CASKQLTGPSQPQHF.

This clone was seen only a few times. The V and J genes are TRBV2 and TRBJ1-4, with D hard to call. The germline CDR1 and CDR2 sequences are SNHLY and FYNNEI. The CDR3 has 12 amino acids. The germline V and J ends were trimmed by 5 bases and 8 bases, with 9 bases remaining between them. CDR3 in DNA: TGTGCCAGCAGTTCTGAGAGGGAAAAACTGTTTTTT. This gives the protein CASSSEREKLFF.

The chain uses TRBV7-8 and TRBJ2-5, with D maybe TRBD1 (6 bases). The ends were cut back, 5 bases at V and 5 bases at J, with 9 bases in the middle. Looked up from germline, CDR1 is SGHVS and CDR2 is FQNEAQ. This CDR3 spans 12 amino acids. CDR3: CASSPGAETQYF. The CDR3 DNA reads as TGTGCCAGCAGCCCAGGGGCTGAGACCCAGTACTTC.

V is TRBV29-1 and J is TRBJ1-3; 10 bases fit TRBD1. The germline V gene encodes CDR1 SQVTM and CDR2 ANQGSEA. V trimming: 6 bases; J trimming: 0 bases; junction bases outside the gene matches: 5. The CDR3 length is 15 residues. The DNA for the CDR3 is TGCAGCGTCCGGGACAGGGGTATCTCTGGAAACACCATATATTTT. Protein sequence: CSVRDRGISGNTIYF.

This clone has a handful of counts. The chain recombines TRBV10-3 with TRBJ1-1, with 9 bases fitting TRBD1. CDR1 ENHRY and CDR2 SYGVKD come from the germline V gene. The J segment lost 5 bases and the V segment lost 7 bases, leaving 5 bases of the junction unmatched. The CDR3 has 13 residues. The CDR3 loop is CAITDRGGTEAFF. The CDR3 DNA follows: TGTGCCATCACGGACAGGGGAGGGACTGAAGCTTTCTTT.

The rearrangement uses TRBV2 and TRBJ2-7, with 10 bases that match TRBD1. The CDR3 has 15 residues. Germline V gives CDR1 SNHLY, CDR2 FYNNEI. J was trimmed by 6 bases and V by 7 bases; bases with no gene match: 12. CDR3 protein: CASKTTGTGVIEQYF. CDR3 bases: TGTGCCAGCAAAACAACCGGGACAGGGGTGATCGAGCAGTACTTC.

The chain combines TRBV5-1 with TRBJ2-1; D is ambiguous. This CDR3 is 12 amino acids long. V was trimmed by 0 bases and J by 7 bases, leaving 5 bases between them. Germline V gives CDR1 SGHRS, CDR2 YFSETQ. The CDR3 nucleotides are TGCGCCAGCAGCTTGGCCCCAAATGAGCAGTTCTTC. Residues: CASSLAPNEQFF.

The J gene is TRBJ1-5, the V gene TRBV4-2; TRBD1 is a possible D gene (6 bases). CDR3 size: 15 residues. Trimming removed 3 bases from V and 7 bases from J, with 16 bases in between. The V gene's germline CDR1 is LGHNA and CDR2 YNFKEQ. The CDR3 here is CASSQTGEGVQPQHF. As DNA, the CDR3 is TGTGCCAGCAGCCAGACCGGTGAGGGGGTGCAGCCCCAGCATTTT.

In DNA, the CDR3 is TGTGCCAGCAGCTATCGGCCCGGGCGGGGGCTTGCCTACGAGCAGTACTTC. Protein sequence: CASSYRPGRGLAYEQYF. The rearrangement uses TRBV7-9 and TRBJ2-7; a possible D gene is TRBD2 (7 bases). Germline V CDR1 and CDR2: SEHNR, FQNEAQ (reference sequence). This CDR3 has 17 residues. The V and J ends lost 4 bases and 2 bases respectively, with 21 bases between them.

The chain recombines TRBV5-1 with TRBJ1-1; no definite D call. The CDR3 has 13 residues. Germline loops: CDR1 SGHRS, CDR2 YFSETQ. V lost 4 bases and J 4 bases, leaving 11 bases between the germline ends. The DNA of the CDR3 is TGCGCCAGCAGCCAGATAGCGGTCACTGAAGCTTTCTTT. This encodes CASSQIAVTEAFF.

The chain joins TRBV11-2 to TRBJ2-3, with D tentatively TRBD2 (6 bases). CDR1 is SGHAT and CDR2 is FQNNGV in the germline V gene. The V end was cut by 2 bases, the J end by 2 bases, with 11 bases between. The CDR3 totals 15 residues. CDR3 in DNA: TGTGCCAGCAGCTTACAAGGACTAACCACAGATACGCAGTATTTT. Its protein product is CASSLQGLTTDTQYF.

The V gene is TRBV14, the J gene TRBJ2-1; possible D gene TRBD1, 5 bases. Trimming removed 4 bases from V and 0 bases from J, with 10 bases in between. The CDR3 has 15 residues. CDR1 SGHDN and CDR2 FVKESK come from the germline V gene. The CDR3 loop is CASSLRVLSYNEQFF. The CDR3 DNA follows: TGTGCCAGCAGCCTCAGGGTCCTCTCCTACAATGAGCAGTTCTTC.

The chain joins TRBV7-9 to TRBJ2-3; 14 bases are shared with TRBD2. Germline loops: CDR1 SEHNR, CDR2 FQNEAQ (reference sequence). Trimming took 6 bases from V and 4 from J; bases not matched to a gene: 0. There are 14 residues in the CDR3. The CDR3 DNA sequence: TGTGCCAGCAGGACTAGCGGGGGGGCAGATACGCAGTATTTT. Translation gives CASRTSGGADTQYF.

The V call is TRBV6-5, the J call TRBJ2-6, with no clear D. The CDR3 spans 14 residues. The V end was cut by 10 bases, the J end by 1 base, with 11 bases between. The germline V gene encodes CDR1 MNHEY and CDR2 SVGAGI. The CDR3 bases are TGTGCCACCAAACCCGGGTCTGGGGCCAACGTCCTGACTTTC. Its translation: CATKPGSGANVLTF.

V gene TRBV7-2 combines with J gene TRBJ2-1, with 8 bases aligning to TRBD1. The CDR3 extends over 15 amino acids. With V trimmed by 4 bases and J by 5 bases, 7 bases remained unmatched. The germline CDR1 and CDR2 sequences are SGHTA and FQGNSA. The CDR3 DNA follows: TGTGCCAGCAGCTCTTCCGGGACAGGTGACAATGAGCAGTTCTTC. Its translation: CASSSSGTGDNEQFF.

CDR3 amino acids: CASSEEQERNQPQHF. The DNA of the CDR3 is TGTGCCAGCAGTGAAGAACAGGAACGCAATCAGCCCCAGCATTTT. The rearrangement links TRBV2 to TRBJ1-5; D perhaps matches TRBD1 (5 bases). The CDR3 has 15 amino acids. With 1 base removed from V and 2 bases from J, the gap between germline ends came to 9 bases. The germline CDR1 and CDR2 sequences are SNHLY and FYNNEI.